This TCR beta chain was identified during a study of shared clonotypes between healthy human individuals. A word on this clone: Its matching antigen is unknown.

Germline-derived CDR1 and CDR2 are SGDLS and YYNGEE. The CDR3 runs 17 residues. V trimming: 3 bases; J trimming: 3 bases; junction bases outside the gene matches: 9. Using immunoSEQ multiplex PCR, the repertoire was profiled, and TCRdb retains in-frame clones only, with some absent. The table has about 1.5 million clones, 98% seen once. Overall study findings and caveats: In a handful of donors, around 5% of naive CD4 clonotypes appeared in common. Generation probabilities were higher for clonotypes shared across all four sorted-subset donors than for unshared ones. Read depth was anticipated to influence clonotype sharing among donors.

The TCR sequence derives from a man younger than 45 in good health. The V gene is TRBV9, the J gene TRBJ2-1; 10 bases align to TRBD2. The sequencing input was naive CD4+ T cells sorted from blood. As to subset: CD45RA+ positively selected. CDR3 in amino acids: CASSETLAGAGYNEQFF. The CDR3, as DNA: TGTGCCAGCAGCGAGACCCTAGCGGGAGCAGGCTACAATGAGCAGTTCTTC. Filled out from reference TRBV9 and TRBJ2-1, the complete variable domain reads DSGVTQTPKHLITATGQRVTLRCSPRSGDLSVYWYQQSLDQGLQFLIQYYNGEERAKGNILERFSAQQFPDLHSELNLSSLELGDSALYFCASSETLAGAGYNEQFFGPGTRLTVL.